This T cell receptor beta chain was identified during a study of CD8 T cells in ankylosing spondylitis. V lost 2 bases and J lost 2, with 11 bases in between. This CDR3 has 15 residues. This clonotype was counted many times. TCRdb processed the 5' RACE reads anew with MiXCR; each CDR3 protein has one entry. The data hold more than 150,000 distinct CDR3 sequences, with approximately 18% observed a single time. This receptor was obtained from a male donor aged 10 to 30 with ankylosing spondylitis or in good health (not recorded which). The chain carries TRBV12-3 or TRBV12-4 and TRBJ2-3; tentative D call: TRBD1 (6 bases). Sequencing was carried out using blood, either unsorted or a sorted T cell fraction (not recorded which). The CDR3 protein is CASSLLQGNTDTQYF. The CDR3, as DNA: TGTGCCAGCAGTTTACTACAGGGAAACACAGATACGCAGTATTTT.